The 4 T cell receptor beta chains reported below all come from one sample, sequenced in a study of blood T cell repertoires in COVID-19 (dated by TCRdb to about 2020). Library preparation used the immunoSEQ multiplex PCR assay. TCRdb limited this immuneACCESS table to in-frame rearrangements with V and J called. A share of clones is missing; checked studies link under half to unresolved V genes, and the rest is unexplained. The sample records some 160,000 clones, around 92% of which are singletons. Approximately 3% of the sample belongs to the ten largest clones. The source material was peripheral blood. The receptors here all came from a man aged 55 to 69 with acute or convalescent COVID-19.

This chain uses TRBV18 with TRBJ1-4; D may be TRBD1 (5 bases). The CDR3 totals 14 residues. Germline loops: CDR1 KGHSH, CDR2 LQKENI. Trimming shortened V by 3 bases and J by 4 bases, and 9 bases separated the two germline ends. CDR3 sequence (DNA): TGTGCCAGCTCACCGAATAGGGGTAATGAAAAACTGTTTTTT. Its protein product is CASSPNRGNEKLFF.

This chain joins TRBV24-1 and TRBJ1-3, with 7 bases matching TRBD1. This CDR3 comprises 14 residues. V lost 8 bases, J lost 0 bases, and 3 bases stayed unmatched. Germline V CDR1 and CDR2: KGHDR, SFDVKD. CDR3 residues: CATTSGGSGNTIYF. In DNA, the CDR3 is TGTGCCACCACATCAGGGGGCTCTGGAAACACCATATATTTT.

V and J are TRBV5-1 and TRBJ2-3, with TRBD2 identical over 11 bases. The V gene end was trimmed by 4 bases and the J gene end by 4 bases; junction bases not matched to a gene: 8. This CDR3 has 16 amino acids. Germline V gives CDR1 SGHRS, CDR2 YFSETQ. CDR3 coding DNA: TGCGCCAGCAGCATTACTAGCGGGGGCACGCCAGATACGCAGTATTTT. It yields the protein CASSITSGGTPDTQYF.

The rearrangement links TRBV5-1 to TRBJ2-5; weak D call: TRBD1 (5 bases). This CDR3 spans 13 amino acids. V lost 1 base to trimming and J lost 3 bases, with 7 bases between them. The germline CDR1 and CDR2 sequences are SGHRS and YFSETQ. CDR3 bases: TGCGCCAGCAGCTTGTCAGGGAAAGAGACCCAGTACTTC. Translating gives CASSLSGKETQYF.